This T cell receptor beta chain was retrieved from a study of T cells in Graves' hyperthyroidism and ophthalmopathy. Regarding the study as a whole: The blood repertoire included most of the expanded thyroid clonotypes above 0.001. Classification by a 13 V-J model distinguished ophthalmopathy from stable hyperthyroidism.

Those patients with uncontrolled infection, other autoimmune disease, pregnancy or lactation were excluded. Diagnoses were made from clinical symptoms, serum measures (thyroxine and TRAb), thyroid ultrasound and orbital computed tomography. Germline trimming cut 3 bases from V and 4 bases from J; bases unmatched to any gene: 8. CDR3 size: 15 residues. Looked up from germline, CDR1 is MNHEY and CDR2 is SMNVEV (reference sequence). From RNA transcripts, TCR beta CDR3 regions were amplified. Researchers ran a first-round RT-PCR on the TCR CDR3 using the HTBI primer set. TCRdb re-analysed the multiplex PCR reads in MiXCR, keeping a single row per CDR3 protein. The sample contains 490,000 or so distinct CDR3 sequences, approximately 23% of which appear only once. This clonotype was detected only a few times. Antigen specificity is unknown.

The TCR was taken from a woman aged 70-85 years with Graves' ophthalmopathy. The genes are TRBV27 and TRBJ2-5; 7 bases line up with TRBD2. Sequenced material: blood. This CDR3 is CASSFASGLRETQYF. CDR3 DNA: TGTGCCAGCAGTTTCGCTAGCGGTTTAAGAGAGACCCAGTACTTC.